Reported below is one T cell receptor beta chain. Its target is unknown. CDR3 length: 15 residues. Germline loops: CDR1 SGHTA, CDR2 FQGNSA. Trimming cost V 2 bases and J 5 bases; bases outside gene matches: 8. The data were obtained in a study of T cell repertoires in cytomegalovirus infection. Study context: An indication of both CMV infection and matching HLA type came from public TCR beta signatures. General study points: The ex vivo response was dominated by HLA-C-restricted CMV-specific TCR beta clonotypes. Carriage of CMV together with the relevant HLA was identifiable through cumulative public TCR beta family frequency.

In TCRdb, the reads were re-called with MiXCR into one record per CDR3 protein. The sample includes around 200,000 distinct CDR3 sequences, approximately 18% of them seen just once. This chain joins TRBV7-2 and TRBJ2-5, with TRBD1 matching 7 bases. This receptor was identified in a human donor in good health (CMV status not recorded). Some clones in this sample may be carry-over from other donors' samples. Sequencing input: CD8+ T cells from PBMCs. As DNA, the CDR3 is TGTGCCAGCAGCTTAAACCCGACAGGGAAGGAGACCCAGTACTTC. Its translation: CASSLNPTGKETQYF.